The 16 T cell receptor beta chains presented below share a single source sample, sequenced in a study of cytomegalovirus exposure and HLA in healthy donors. Primers: 60 Vbeta forward and 13 Jbeta reverse. The repertoire was sequenced with immunoSEQ multiplex PCR; TCRdb's copy has only in-frame clones and lacks some. The top ten hold 0.95% to 1.4% of the sample, which has 150,000 to 200,000 clones, over 60% seen once. Sequencing was performed on PBMCs. Source of these receptors: a woman aged 40 to 55 in good health and CMV-seronegative.

As concerns this clone: The junction departs from germline at one end; a sequencing error may be responsible. The chain carries TRBV7-9 and TRBJ1-1; D is uncertain. Germline-derived CDR1 and CDR2 are SEHNR and FQNEAQ (reference sequence). The CDR3 extends over 17 amino acids. The CDR3 protein is CSSSLRPNRVSRTEAFF. For the CDR3, the DNA is TGTTCCAGCAGCTTACGACCGAACAGAGTCTCGAGAACTGAAGCTTTCTTT.

The chain recombines TRBV30 with TRBJ1-3; 7 bases are a match to TRBD1. Trimming removed 5 bases from V and 2 bases from J; junction bases left unmatched: 0. This CDR3 is 12 amino acids long. Germline V lookup: CDR1 GTSNPN, CDR2 SVGIG (reference sequence). The chain's CDR3 is CAWDRAGNTIYF. In nucleotides, the CDR3 is TGTGCCTGGGACAGGGCTGGAAACACCATATATTTT. Looking up the rest from reference TRBV30 and TRBJ1-3 gives the full variable domain: SQTIHQWPATLVQPVGSPLSLECTVEGTSNPNLYWYRQAAGRGLQLLFYSVGIGQISSEVPQNLSASRPQDRQFILSSKKLLLSDSGFYLCAWDRAGNTIYFGEGSWLTVV.

The V call is TRBV11-3, the J call TRBJ2-3; weak D call: TRBD1 (6 bases). Trimming took 5 bases from V and 0 from J, leaving 12 bases between them. The CDR3 sequence is 15 residues long. CDR1 is SGHNT and CDR2 is YENEEA in the germline V gene. This chain's CDR3 is CASSPLRGSTDTQYF. The CDR3 nucleotides are TGTGCCAGCAGCCCTCTTAGGGGGAGCACAGATACGCAGTATTTT. Complete variable domain (other parts from reference TRBV11-3 and TRBJ2-3): EAGVVQSPRYKIIEKKQPVAFWCNPISGHNTLYWYLQNLGQGPELLIRYENEEAVDDSQLPKDRFSAERLKGVDSTLKIQPAELGDSAVYLCASSPLRGSTDTQYFGPGTRLTVL.

This sequence joins TRBV6-5 and TRBJ2-7; 8 bases map to TRBD2. V lost 11 bases to trimming and J lost 4 bases; unmatched junction nucleotides: 10. Germline V gene data show CDR1 as MNHEY and CDR2 as SVGAGI. The CDR3 consists of 13 residues. The CDR3 bases are TGTGCCGCCGGGGGGGGTTTCTTTTACGAGCAGTACTTC. Amino acids: CAAGGGFFYEQYF.

The chain combines TRBV11-2 with TRBJ2-3; no clear D gene. The CDR3 totals 14 residues. Trimming shortened V by 0 bases and J by 2 bases, and 6 bases separated the two germline ends. Germline CDR1 and CDR2: SGHAT and FQNNGV. The CDR3 protein is CASSLDQVTDTQYF. CDR3 bases: TGTGCCAGCAGCTTAGATCAGGTCACAGATACGCAGTATTTT. The full variable domain, its missing parts supplied by reference TRBV11-2 and TRBJ2-3, is EAGVAQSPRYKIIEKRQSVAFWCNPISGHATLYWYQQILGQGPKLLIQFQNNGVVDDSQLPKDRFSAERLKGVDSTLKIQPAKLEDSAVYLCASSLDQVTDTQYFGPGTRLTVL.

CDR3 DNA sequence: TGTGCCAGCAGCTTAAGTCCAGATGAAAAACTGTTTTTT. Translation: CASSLSPDEKLFF. The chain is built from TRBV7-7 and TRBJ1-4, with D uncertain. Looked up from germline, CDR1 is SSHAT and CDR2 is FNYEAQ (reference sequence). CDR3 length: 13 amino acids. The ends were cut back, 2 bases at V and 6 bases at J, with 7 bases in the middle.

The rearrangement joins TRBV27 to TRBJ2-4; the match to TRBD1 covers 7 bases. The CDR3 length is 16 residues. In germline, CDR1 is MNHEY, CDR2 SMNVEV (reference sequence). V was pared by 4 bases and J by 0 bases, with 6 bases of the junction left unmatched. The CDR3 loop reads CASSSQGLLAKNIQYF. CDR3 bases: TGTGCCAGCAGTTCACAGGGGTTACTAGCCAAAAACATTCAGTACTTC.

The J gene is TRBJ1-2, the V gene TRBV11-3; tentative D call: TRBD1 (6 bases). The CDR3 has 13 amino acids. The germline V and J ends were trimmed by 5 bases and 12 bases, with 19 bases remaining between them. Germline CDR1 and CDR2: SGHNT and YENEEA. For the CDR3, the DNA is TGTGCCAGCAGCCTACCCCAGGACAGAATGCACACCTTC. This gives the protein CASSLPQDRMHTF.

The chain uses TRBV30 and TRBJ1-5; D is undetermined. CDR3 length: 13 residues. With 0 bases removed from V and 4 bases from J, the gap between germline ends came to 7 bases. Germline CDR1 GTSNPN, CDR2 SVGIG (reference sequence). CDR3 sequence: CAWSVNGNQPQHF. The CDR3 DNA reads as TGTGCCTGGAGTGTTAACGGGAATCAGCCCCAGCATTTT.

Here the CDR3 reads CASRTDRVSEQFF. Written as DNA, the CDR3 is TGTGCCAGTAGAACCGACAGGGTTAGTGAGCAGTTCTTC. The chain couples TRBV19 to TRBJ2-1; TRBD1 agrees at 7 bases. The CDR3 contains 13 residues. Germline V gives CDR1 LNHDA, CDR2 SQIVND (reference sequence). V gave up 6 bases and J gave up 9 bases; unmatched junction bases: 8.

The chain employs TRBV19 and TRBJ2-2; a possible D gene is TRBD2 (5 bases). V lost 10 bases and J 0 bases, leaving 12 bases between the germline ends. Germline assignment: CDR1 LNHDA and CDR2 SQIVND (reference sequence). CDR3 size: 14 residues. DNA of the CDR3: TGTGCCATCCCGGACGGGACGAACACCGGGGAGCTGTTTTTT. This encodes CAIPDGTNTGELFF.

This clone was detected a few times. Other DNA sequences in this specimen translate into the identical CDR3. The chain has TRBV11-3 and TRBJ2-1, with 8 bases that match TRBD1. With V trimmed by 6 bases and J by 6 bases, 4 bases remained unmatched. The CDR3 totals 13 residues. Germline values: CDR1 SGHNT, CDR2 YENEEA. For the CDR3, the DNA is TGTGCCAGCAGTCGGACAGGGATCAATGAGCAGTTCTTC. Translation gives CASSRTGINEQFF.

The chain uses TRBV2 and TRBJ2-5; 10 bases align to TRBD2. Unmatched junction bases numbered 5, after V lost 6 bases and J lost 4 bases. In germline, CDR1 is SNHLY, CDR2 FYNNEI. The CDR3 runs 14 residues. In DNA form, the CDR3 reads TGTGCCAGCAGGAGACCTAGCGGGGGAGAGACCCAGTACTTC. Its protein product is CASRRPSGGETQYF.

This chain connects TRBV18 to TRBJ1-3; 8 positions match TRBD1. Germline trimming cut 4 bases from V and 0 bases from J; bases unmatched to any gene: 8. CDR3 size: 17 residues. The germline gives CDR1 KGHSH, CDR2 LQKENI. CDR3 nucleotide sequence: TGTGCCAGCTCACACCGACAGGGGATCAACTCTGGAAACACCATATATTTT. Residues: CASSHRQGINSGNTIYF.

The chain is built from TRBV6-5 and TRBJ1-3; D remains ambiguous. This CDR3 region has 15 residues. In germline, CDR1 is MNHEY, CDR2 SVGAGI. V lost 7 bases to trimming and J lost 0 bases, with 13 bases between them. CDR3 protein: CASTPGGTSGNTIYF. As DNA, the CDR3 is TGTGCCAGCACCCCCGGCGGAACCTCTGGAAACACCATATATTTT.

The rearrangement joins TRBV7-9 to TRBJ2-1, with 8 bases aligning to TRBD2. The ends lost 0 bases at V and 3 bases at J; junction bases unmatched: 4. The CDR3 has 16 residues. CDR1 and CDR2 from the germline V gene are SEHNR and FQNEAQ (reference sequence). CDR3 nucleotides: TGTGCCAGCAGCTTAGCGTCGGGAGGGAGCTACAATGAGCAGTTCTTC. This translates into CASSLASGGSYNEQFF.